The following is a T cell receptor (beta chain) sequence with its context. This sample was taken from a study of CD8+ T cells in alopecia areata. The germline V gene has CDR1 GTSNPN and CDR2 SVGIG (reference sequence). V was shortened by 2 bases and J by 4 bases, with 8 bases between the two germline ends. CDR3 length equals 12 residues. It was cDNA, reverse transcribed from extracted RNA, that served as the sequencing template. Sequencing was performed with immunoSEQ multiplex PCR; in TCRdb, only in-frame clones are kept and a portion is missing. Among around 200,000 clones listed, roughly 60% were seen once.

The sequence was collected from a human donor with alopecia areata. Here the sequenced sample was CD4+ T cells sorted from blood, taken at week 0. The chain has TRBV30 and TRBJ1-1; the D is unclear. The chain's CDR3 is CAWSKGSTEAFF. The DNA for the CDR3 is TGTGCCTGGAGTAAGGGCTCCACTGAAGCTTTCTTT.